The T cell receptor beta chain described here comes from a study of CD4 and CD8 cells across lung adenocarcinoma regions. TCRdb fed the PCR reads into MiXCR, producing one record per CDR3 protein. The sample has roughly 4,000 distinct CDR3 sequences, about 50% seen once; the top ten hold 15% to 20%. Per germline, CDR1 DFQATT and CDR2 SNEGSKA (reference sequence). There are 14 residues in the CDR3. Sequenced: CD4+ T cells from the center of a lung tumor. The J gene is TRBJ2-5, the V gene TRBV20-1; maybe TRBD2 (6 bases). The closer fit of TRBJ2-7 to the DNA end suggests the J call may be wrong. The clonotype comes from a female donor with lung adenocarcinoma. The CD4 and CD8 labels of this study may be unreliable. CDR3 loop: CSAIPWRDGNEQYF. The CDR3 DNA reads TGCAGTGCTATACCATGGAGGGACGGCAACGAGCAGTACTTC.